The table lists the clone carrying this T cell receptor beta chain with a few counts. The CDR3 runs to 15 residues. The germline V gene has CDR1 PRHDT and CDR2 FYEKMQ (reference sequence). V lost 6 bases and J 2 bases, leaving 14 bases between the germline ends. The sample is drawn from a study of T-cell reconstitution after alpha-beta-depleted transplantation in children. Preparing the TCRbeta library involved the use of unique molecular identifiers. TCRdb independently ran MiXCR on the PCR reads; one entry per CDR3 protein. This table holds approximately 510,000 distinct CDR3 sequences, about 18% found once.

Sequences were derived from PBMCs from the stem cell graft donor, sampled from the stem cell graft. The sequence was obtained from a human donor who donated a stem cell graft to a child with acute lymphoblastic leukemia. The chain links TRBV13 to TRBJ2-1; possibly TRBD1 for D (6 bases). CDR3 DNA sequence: TGTGCCAGCAGTCTCAGGGGACGCACCTACAATGAGCAGTTCTTC. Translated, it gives CASSLRGRTYNEQFF. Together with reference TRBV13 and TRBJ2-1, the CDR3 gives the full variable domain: AAGVIQSPRHLIKEKRETATLKCYPIPRHDTVYWYQQGPGQDPQFLISFYEKMQSDKGSIPDRFSAQQFSDYHSELNMSSLELGDSALYFCASSLRGRTYNEQFFGPGTRLTVL.